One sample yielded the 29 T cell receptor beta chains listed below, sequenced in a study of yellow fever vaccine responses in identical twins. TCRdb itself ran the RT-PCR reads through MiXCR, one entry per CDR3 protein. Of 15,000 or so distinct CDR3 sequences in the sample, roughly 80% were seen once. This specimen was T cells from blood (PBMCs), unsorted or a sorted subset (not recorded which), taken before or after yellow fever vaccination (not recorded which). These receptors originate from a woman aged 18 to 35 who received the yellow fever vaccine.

DNA for the CDR3: TGTGCCAGCAGCCAGACAGGGAACTATGGCTACACCTTC. It codes for CASSQTGNYGYTF. This chain joins TRBV14 and TRBJ1-2; TRBD1 aligns across 7 bases. CDR1 and CDR2 (germline): SGHDN, FVKESK. Trimming removed 3 bases from V and 2 bases from J; junction bases left unmatched: 0. The CDR3 runs to 13 residues.

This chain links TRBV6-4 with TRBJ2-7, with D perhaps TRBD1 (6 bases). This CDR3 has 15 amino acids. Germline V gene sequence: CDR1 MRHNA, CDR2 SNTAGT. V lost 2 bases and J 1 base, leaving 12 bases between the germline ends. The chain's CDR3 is CASSDHRDPSYEQYF. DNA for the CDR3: TGTGCCAGCAGTGACCACAGGGACCCTTCCTACGAGCAGTACTTC.

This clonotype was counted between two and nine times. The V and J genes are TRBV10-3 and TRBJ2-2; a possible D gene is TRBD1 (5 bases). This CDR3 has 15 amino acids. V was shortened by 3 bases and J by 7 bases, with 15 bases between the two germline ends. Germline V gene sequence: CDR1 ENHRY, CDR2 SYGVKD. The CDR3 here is CAISDRAGSIGELFF. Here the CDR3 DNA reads TGTGCCATCAGTGACAGGGCAGGGTCGATCGGGGAGCTGTTTTTT.

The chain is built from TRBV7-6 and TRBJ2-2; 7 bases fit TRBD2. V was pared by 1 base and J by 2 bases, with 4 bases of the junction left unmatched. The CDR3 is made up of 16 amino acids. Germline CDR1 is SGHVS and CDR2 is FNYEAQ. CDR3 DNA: TGTGCCAGCAGCTTAGGCGGGAGCTTCAACACCGGGGAGCTGTTTTTT. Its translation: CASSLGGSFNTGELFF.

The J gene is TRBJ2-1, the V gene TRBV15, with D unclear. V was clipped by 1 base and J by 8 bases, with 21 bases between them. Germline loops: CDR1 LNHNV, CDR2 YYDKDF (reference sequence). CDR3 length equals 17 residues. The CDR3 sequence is CATSRGFWATSPHEQFF. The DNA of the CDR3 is TGTGCCACCAGCAGAGGGTTTTGGGCCACCTCCCCCCATGAGCAGTTCTTC.

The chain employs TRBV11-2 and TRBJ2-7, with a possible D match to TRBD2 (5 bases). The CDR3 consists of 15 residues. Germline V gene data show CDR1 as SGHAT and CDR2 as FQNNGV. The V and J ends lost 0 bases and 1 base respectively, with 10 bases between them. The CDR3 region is CASSLDGRGSYEQYF. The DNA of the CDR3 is TGTGCCAGCAGCTTAGACGGAAGAGGGTCCTACGAGCAGTACTTC.

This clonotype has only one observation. CDR3 in amino acids: CASRQTAVEQYF. For the CDR3, the DNA is TGTGCCAGCAGACAGACAGCAGTCGAGCAGTACTTC. This chain links TRBV21-1 with TRBJ2-7; the D segment call TRBD1 is taken from the table without a DNA check. TRBV21-1 constitutes a pseudogene. The CDR3 is 12 residues long.

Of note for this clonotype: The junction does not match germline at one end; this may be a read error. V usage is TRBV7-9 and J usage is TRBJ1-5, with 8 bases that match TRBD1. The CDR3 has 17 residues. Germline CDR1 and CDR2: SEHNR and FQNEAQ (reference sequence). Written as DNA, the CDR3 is TGTGCCAGCAGCTTAGTAGGACAGGGTCGGGGCAATCACCCCCAGCATTTT. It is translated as CASSLVGQGRGNHPQHF.

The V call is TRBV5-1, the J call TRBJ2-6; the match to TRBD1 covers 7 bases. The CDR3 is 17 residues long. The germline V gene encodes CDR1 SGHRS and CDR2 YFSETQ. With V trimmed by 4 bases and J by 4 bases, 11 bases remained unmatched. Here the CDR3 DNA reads TGCGCCAGCAGCGAACAGACAGGGACCCTCGGGGCCAACGTCCTGACTTTC. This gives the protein CASSEQTGTLGANVLTF.

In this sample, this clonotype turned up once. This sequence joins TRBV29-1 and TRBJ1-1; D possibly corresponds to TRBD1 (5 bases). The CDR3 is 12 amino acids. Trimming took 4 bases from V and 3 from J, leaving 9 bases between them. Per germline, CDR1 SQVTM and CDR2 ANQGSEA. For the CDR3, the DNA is TGCAGCGTTGGGGCAGGGTACACTGAAGCTTTCTTT. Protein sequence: CSVGAGYTEAFF.

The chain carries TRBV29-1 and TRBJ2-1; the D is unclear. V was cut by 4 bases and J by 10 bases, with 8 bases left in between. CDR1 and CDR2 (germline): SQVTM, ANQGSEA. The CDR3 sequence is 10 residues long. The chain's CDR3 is CSVGQVEQFF. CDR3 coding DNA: TGCAGCGTTGGTCAGGTCGAGCAGTTCTTC.

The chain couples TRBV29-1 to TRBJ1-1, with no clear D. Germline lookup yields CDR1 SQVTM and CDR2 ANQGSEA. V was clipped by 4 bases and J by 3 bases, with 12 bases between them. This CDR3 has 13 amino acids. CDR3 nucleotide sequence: TGCAGCGTTGTTGACCCGGAATACACTGAAGCTTTCTTT. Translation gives CSVVDPEYTEAFF. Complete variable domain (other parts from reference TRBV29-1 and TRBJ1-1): SAVISQKPSRDICQRGTSLTIQCQVDSQVTMMFWYRQQPGQSLTLIATANQGSEATYESGFVIDKFPISRPNLTFSTLTVSNMSPEDSSIYLCSVVDPEYTEAFFGQGTRLTVV.

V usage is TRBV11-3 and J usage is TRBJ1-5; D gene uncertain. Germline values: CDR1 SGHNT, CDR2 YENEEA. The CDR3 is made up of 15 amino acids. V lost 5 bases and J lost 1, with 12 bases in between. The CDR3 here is CASSPEGGSNQPQHF. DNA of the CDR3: TGTGCCAGCAGCCCCGAAGGTGGGAGCAATCAGCCCCAGCATTTT.

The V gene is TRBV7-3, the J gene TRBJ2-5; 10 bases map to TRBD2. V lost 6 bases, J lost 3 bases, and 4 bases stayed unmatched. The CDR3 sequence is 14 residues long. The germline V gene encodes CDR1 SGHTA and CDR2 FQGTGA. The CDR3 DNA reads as TGTGCCAGCAGTGATCTAGCGGGGGAAGAGACCCAGTACTTC. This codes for CASSDLAGEETQYF. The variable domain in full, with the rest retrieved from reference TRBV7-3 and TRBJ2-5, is GAGVSQTPSNKVTEKGKYVELRCDPISGHTALYWYRQSLGQGPEFLIYFQGTGAADDSGLPNDRFFAVRPEGSVSTLKIQRTERGDSAVYLCASSDLAGEETQYFGPGTRLLVL.

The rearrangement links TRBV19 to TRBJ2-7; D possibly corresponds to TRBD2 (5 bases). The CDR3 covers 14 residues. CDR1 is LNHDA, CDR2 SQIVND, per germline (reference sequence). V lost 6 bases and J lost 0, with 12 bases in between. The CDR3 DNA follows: TGTGCCAGTAGACTCGCGGGTGCCTCCTACGAGCAGTACTTC. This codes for CASRLAGASYEQYF. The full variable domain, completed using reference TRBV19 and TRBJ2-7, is DGGITQSPKYLFRKEGQNVTLSCEQNLNHDAMYWYRQDPGQGLRLIYYSQIVNDFQKGDIAEGYSVSREKKESFPLTVTSAQKNPTAFYLCASRLAGASYEQYFGPGTRLTVT.

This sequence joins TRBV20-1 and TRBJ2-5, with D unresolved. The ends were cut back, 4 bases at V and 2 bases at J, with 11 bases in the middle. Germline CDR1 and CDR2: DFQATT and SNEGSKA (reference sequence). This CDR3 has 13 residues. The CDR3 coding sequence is TGCAGTGCTATTAAAGTGGGGCAAGAGACCCAGTACTTC. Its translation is CSAIKVGQETQYF.

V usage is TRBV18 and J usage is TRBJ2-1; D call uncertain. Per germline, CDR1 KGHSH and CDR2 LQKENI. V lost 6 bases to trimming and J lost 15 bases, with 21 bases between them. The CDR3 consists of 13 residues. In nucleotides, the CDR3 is TGTGCCAGCTCCGACTCTCAGACGTACCGCCGGTTCTTC. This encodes CASSDSQTYRRFF.

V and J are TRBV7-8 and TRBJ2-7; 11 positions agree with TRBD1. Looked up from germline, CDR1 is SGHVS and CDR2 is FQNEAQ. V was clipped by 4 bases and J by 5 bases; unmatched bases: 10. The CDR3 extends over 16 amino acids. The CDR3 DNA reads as TGTGCCAGCAGCTACTATCCGGGACAGGGGGACCACGAGCAGTACTTC. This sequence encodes CASSYYPGQGDHEQYF.

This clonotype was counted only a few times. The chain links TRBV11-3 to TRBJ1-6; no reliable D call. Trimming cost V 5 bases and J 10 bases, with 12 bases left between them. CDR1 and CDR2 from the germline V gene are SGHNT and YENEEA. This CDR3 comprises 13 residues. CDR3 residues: CASSPTPVSPLHF. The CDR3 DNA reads TGTGCCAGCAGCCCCACCCCGGTCTCACCCCTCCACTTT.

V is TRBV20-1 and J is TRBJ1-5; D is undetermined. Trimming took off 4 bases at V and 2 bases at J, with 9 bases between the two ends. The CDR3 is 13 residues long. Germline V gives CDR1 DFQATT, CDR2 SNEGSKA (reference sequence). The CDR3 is CSATWLGNQPQHF. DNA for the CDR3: TGCAGTGCTACGTGGTTGGGCAATCAGCCCCAGCATTTT.

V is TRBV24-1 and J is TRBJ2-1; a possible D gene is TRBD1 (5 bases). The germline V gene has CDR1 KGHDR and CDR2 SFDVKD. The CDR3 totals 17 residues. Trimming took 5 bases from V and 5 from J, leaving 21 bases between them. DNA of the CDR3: TGTGCCACCAGTGCGTTCGGCAAGGGGAACTCTAACAATGAGCAGTTCTTC. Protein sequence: CATSAFGKGNSNNEQFF.

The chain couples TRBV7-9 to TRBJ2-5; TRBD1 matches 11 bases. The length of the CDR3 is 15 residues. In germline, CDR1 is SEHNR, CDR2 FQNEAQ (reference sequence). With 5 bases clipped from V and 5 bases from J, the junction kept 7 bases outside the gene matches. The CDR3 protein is CASSQGQGDQETQYF. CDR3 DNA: TGTGCCAGCAGCCAGGGACAGGGGGATCAGGAGACCCAGTACTTC.

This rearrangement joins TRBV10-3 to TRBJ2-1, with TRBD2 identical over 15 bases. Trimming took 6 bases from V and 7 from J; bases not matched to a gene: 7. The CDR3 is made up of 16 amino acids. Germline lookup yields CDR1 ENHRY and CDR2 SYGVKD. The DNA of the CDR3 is TGTGCCATCAGCTACGCCGGGACTAGCGGGAGGAATGAGCAGTTCTTC. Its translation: CAISYAGTSGRNEQFF.

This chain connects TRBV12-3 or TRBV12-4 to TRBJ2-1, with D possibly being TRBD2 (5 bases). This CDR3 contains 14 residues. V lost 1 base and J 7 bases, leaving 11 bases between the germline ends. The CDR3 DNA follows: TGTGCCAGCAGTTTAGGAATTCGAGGGAATGAGCAGTTCTTC. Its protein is CASSLGIRGNEQFF.

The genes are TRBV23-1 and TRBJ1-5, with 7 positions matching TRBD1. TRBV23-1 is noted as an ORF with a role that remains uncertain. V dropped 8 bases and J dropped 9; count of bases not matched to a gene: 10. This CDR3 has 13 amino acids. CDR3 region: CASLKGATRPQHF. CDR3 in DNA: TGCGCCAGCCTTAAGGGGGCTACTAGGCCCCAGCATTTT.

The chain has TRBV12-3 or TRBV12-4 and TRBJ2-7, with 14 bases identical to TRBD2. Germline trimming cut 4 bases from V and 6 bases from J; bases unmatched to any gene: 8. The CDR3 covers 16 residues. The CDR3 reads CASSSTSGRAGGEQYF. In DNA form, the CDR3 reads TGTGCCAGCAGTTCGACTAGCGGGAGGGCTGGTGGCGAGCAGTACTTC.

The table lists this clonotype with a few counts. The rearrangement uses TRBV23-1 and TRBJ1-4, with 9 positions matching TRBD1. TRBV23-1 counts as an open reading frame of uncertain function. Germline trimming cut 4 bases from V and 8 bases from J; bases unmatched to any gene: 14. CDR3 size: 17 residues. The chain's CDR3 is CASSPGQGACVKEKLFF. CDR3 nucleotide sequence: TGCGCCAGCAGTCCGGGACAGGGCGCTTGTGTGAAGGAAAAACTGTTTTTT.

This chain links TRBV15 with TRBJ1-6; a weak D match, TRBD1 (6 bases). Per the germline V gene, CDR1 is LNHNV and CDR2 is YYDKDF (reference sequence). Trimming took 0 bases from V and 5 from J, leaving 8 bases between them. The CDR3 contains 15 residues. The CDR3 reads CATSREGQDNSPLHF. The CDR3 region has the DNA TGTGCCACCAGCAGAGAGGGACAAGATAATTCACCCCTCCACTTT. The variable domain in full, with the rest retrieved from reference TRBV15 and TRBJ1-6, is DAMVIQNPRYQVTQFGKPVTLSCSQTLNHNVMYWYQQKSSQAPKLLFHYYDKDFNNEADTPDNFQSRRPNTSFCFLDIRSPGLGDTAMYLCATSREGQDNSPLHFGNGTRLTVT.

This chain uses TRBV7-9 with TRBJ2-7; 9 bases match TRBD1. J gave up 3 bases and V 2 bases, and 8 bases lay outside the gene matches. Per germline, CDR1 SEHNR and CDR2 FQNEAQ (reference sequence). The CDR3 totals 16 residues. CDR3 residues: CASSLLPGQGNYEQYF. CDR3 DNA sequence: TGTGCCAGCAGCTTACTACCGGGACAGGGCAACTACGAGCAGTACTTC.